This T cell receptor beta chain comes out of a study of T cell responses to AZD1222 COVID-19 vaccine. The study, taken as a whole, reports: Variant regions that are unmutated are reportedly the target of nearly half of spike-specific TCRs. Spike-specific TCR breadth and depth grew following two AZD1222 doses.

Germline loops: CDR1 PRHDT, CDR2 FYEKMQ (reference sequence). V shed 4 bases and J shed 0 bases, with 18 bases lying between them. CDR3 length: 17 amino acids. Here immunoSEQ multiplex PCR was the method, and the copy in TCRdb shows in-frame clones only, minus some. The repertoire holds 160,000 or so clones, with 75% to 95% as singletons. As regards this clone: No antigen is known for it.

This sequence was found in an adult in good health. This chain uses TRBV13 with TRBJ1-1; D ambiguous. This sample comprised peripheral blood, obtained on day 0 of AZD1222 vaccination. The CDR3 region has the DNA TGTGCCAGCAGCTCAAGACGGTACAGCTTTATGAACACTGAAGCTTTCTTT. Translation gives CASSSRRYSFMNTEAFF.